This entry describes one T cell receptor beta chain. The sample comes from a study of blood T cell repertoires in COVID-19. Whole-study context: The United States, Italy and Spain were the sources of the acute and convalescent COVID-19 samples. The analysed material was cDNA or gDNA that came from T cells, B-cell-depleted T cells, or PBMCs.

CDR1 is LNHDA, CDR2 SQIVND, per germline (reference sequence). V gave up 8 bases and J gave up 7 bases; unmatched junction bases: 13. The CDR3 consists of 15 residues. Authors' data handling: The authors estimated nucleated cell counts from reference gene primer amplification. TCRdb keeps only in-frame clones here, not all; method: immunoSEQ multiplex PCR. V and J calls and clone size are as listed in that table; D and trimming were resolved from the DNA. The sample gives about 200,000 clones, approximately 88% of which show up once; roughly 27% is in the top ten. This chain joins TRBV19 and TRBJ2-1; TRBD2 agrees at 8 bases. This TCR came from a man between 35 and 55 years old with acute or convalescent COVID-19. The sequencing sample was made of peripheral blood. The CDR3 spells CASSSTGGPKNEQFF. The DNA of the CDR3 is TGTGCCAGTTCCTCGACGGGAGGGCCGAAAAATGAGCAGTTCTTC.